This T cell receptor beta chain was captured in a study of cytomegalovirus exposure and HLA in healthy donors. Regarding the study as a whole: The Asian-associated ancestry cluster reportedly had fewer N-insertions than the 666-donor mean in a later analysis. Sequencing probably produced one cluster of sequence variants that were highly shared.

From germline, CDR1 is SGHNT and CDR2 YYREEE (reference sequence). The CDR3 consists of 12 residues. The ends were cut back, 4 bases at V and 8 bases at J, with 13 bases in the middle. Primers: 60 Vbeta forward and 13 Jbeta reverse. Generated by immunoSEQ multiplex PCR, the TCRdb table keeps only in-frame clones and is missing some. The sample holds just over 200,000 clones; around 64% are singletons and the top ten take 2.5% to 3%. Details on this clone: Its specificity is unknown.

This sequence originates from a man aged 40-49 years in good health and CMV-seropositive. This chain connects TRBV5-4 to TRBJ2-7, with D possibly being TRBD1 (6 bases). Sequencing was carried out using PBMCs. DNA of the CDR3: TGTGCCAGCAGCCACCACAGGGCTCAGCAGTACTTC. Amino acid sequence: CASSHHRAQQYF. Based on the CDR3 plus reference TRBV5-4 and TRBJ2-7, the full variable domain is ETGVTQSPTHLIKTRGQQVTLRCSSQSGHNTVSWYQQALGQGPQFIFQYYREEENGRGNFPPRFSGLQFPNYSSELNVNALELDDSALYLCASSHHRAQQYFGPGTRLTVT.